Here is one T cell receptor beta chain with its context. What it binds is not known. The CDR3 is made up of 15 amino acids. CDR1 is SNHLY and CDR2 is FYNNEI in the germline V gene. V gave up 6 bases and J gave up 1 base; unmatched junction bases: 7. This record comes from a study of identical twins. The study, taken as a whole, reports: Where out-of-frame alpha sequences were twin-shared, they showed excess low generation probability. Clonotypes of the beta chain that were abundant in cord blood carried fewer insertions (memory repertoires showed none).

TCRdb passed the 5' RACE reads through MiXCR, listing each CDR3 protein once. The sample lists roughly 1,500,000 distinct CDR3 sequences; roughly a third were seen once. This receptor was identified in a newborn girl in good health. V usage is TRBV2 and J usage is TRBJ2-7; 9 nucleotides line up with TRBD2. Source material: cord blood. The CDR3 bases are TGTGCCAGCAGATATGGGACTAGCCATTCCTACGAGCAGTACTTC. This gives the protein CASRYGTSHSYEQYF. The variable domain in full, with the rest retrieved from reference TRBV2 and TRBJ2-7, is EPEVTQTPSHQVTQMGQEVILRCVPISNHLYFYWYRQILGQKVEFLVSFYNNEISEKSEIFDDQFSVERPDGSNFTLKIRSTKLEDSAMYFCASRYGTSHSYEQYFGPGTRLTVT.